A selection of T cell receptor beta chains follows, all from one sample in a study of blood T cell repertoires in COVID-19. Assay used: immunoSEQ multiplex PCR; TCRdb lists only in-frame clones, some missing. The profile shows some 290,000 clones, around 91% of them singletons. Sequenced sample: peripheral blood. The receptors were gathered from a woman aged 40 to 55 with COVID-19, enrolled during active disease. Both conserved end residues are part of each CDR3. A D gene is named only where the DNA matches it firmly. Clone size, where shown, is once, few, many, or a class for clones that have expanded.

clone size,D gene,J gene,V gene,CDR3 protein,CDR3 DNA
few,NA,TRBJ1-3,TRBV18,CASSLISGNTIYF,TGTGCCAGCTCACTAATCTCTGGAAACACCATATATTTT
NA,TRBD1,TRBJ1-2,TRBV4-1,CASSQNPGQGFNYGYTF,TGCGCCAGCAGCCAAAATCCGGGACAGGGATTTAACTATGGCTACACCTTC
NA,TRBD1,TRBJ1-3,TRBV30,CAWKKTGGGNTIYF,TGTGCCTGGAAAAAGACAGGGGGTGGAAACACCATATATTTT
NA,NA,TRBJ1-1,TRBV29-1,CSVEGEGRDTEAFF,TGCAGCGTTGAAGGAGAGGGGAGGGACACTGAAGCTTTCTTT
NA,NA,TRBJ2-1,TRBV7-7,CASSLGGPGEQFF,TGTGCTAGCAGCTTAGGAGGGCCGGGAGAGCAGTTCTTC
NA,TRBD1,TRBJ1-5,TRBV19,CASSIELDRDQPQHF,TGTGCCAGTAGTATCGAGCTGGACAGGGATCAGCCCCAGCATTTT
NA,NA,TRBJ2-3,TRBV7-9,CASSFMTELRTDTQYF,TGTGCCAGCAGCTTCATGACAGAATTACGCACAGATACGCAGTATTTT
few,NA,TRBJ2-3,TRBV6-6,CAIRGAADTQYF,TGTGCCATCCGCGGGGCGGCAGATACGCAGTATTTT
once,TRBD2,TRBJ2-2,TRBV6-1,CASSGLAGSNTGELFF,TGTGCCAGCAGTGGACTAGCGGGGTCCAACACCGGGGAGCTGTTTTTT
NA,NA,TRBJ2-2,TRBV9,CASSGSPGTPLDTGELFF,TGTGCCAGCAGCGGTAGCCCCGGGACACCCTTGGACACCGGGGAGCTGTTTTTT
few,TRBD1,TRBJ2-7,TRBV7-9,CASSFPTGTALIYEQYF,TGTGCCAGCAGCTTCCCTACCGGGACAGCGTTGATCTACGAGCAGTACTTC
NA,NA,TRBJ1-3,TRBV28,CASSLLGNTIYF,TGTGCCAGCAGTTTATTAGGAAACACCATATATTTT
NA,TRBD1,TRBJ1-5,TRBV5-1,CASSLGTGSSSDQPQHF,TGCGCCAGCAGCCTCGGGACAGGGTCCTCCTCCGATCAGCCCCAGCATTTT
NA,NA,TRBJ1-1,TRBV7-2,CASSLGGPNTEAFF,TGTGCCAGCAGCTTGGGAGGACCGAACACTGAAGCTTTCTTT
NA,TRBD1,TRBJ1-2,TRBV19,CASNPEDRRDGYTF,TGTGCCAGTAACCCGGAGGACAGGAGGGATGGCTACACCTTC
NA,NA,TRBJ2-3,TRBV6-5,CASKPTGADTQYF,TGTGCCAGCAAACCCACGGGGGCAGATACGCAGTATTTT
NA,TRBD2,TRBJ2-3,TRBV7-9,CASSPSGGADTQYF,TGTGCCAGCAGCCCTAGCGGGGGGGCAGATACGCAGTATTTT
NA,NA,TRBJ2-7,TRBV28,CASSSLGRVGDEQYF,TGTGCCAGCAGTTCCCTCGGACGAGTAGGGGACGAGCAGTACTTC
once,TRBD1,TRBJ1-2,TRBV28,CASRRQGANYGYTF,TGTGCCAGCAGGCGACAGGGAGCTAACTATGGCTACACCTTC
once,NA,TRBJ2-1,TRBV10-3,CAISVGQNNEQFF,TGTGCCATCAGTGTTGGACAAAACAATGAGCAGTTCTTC
NA,TRBD1,TRBJ1-1,TRBV19,CASSIDDRDFHEAFF,TGTGCCAGTAGTATAGACGACAGGGACTTCCATGAAGCTTTCTTT
NA,NA,TRBJ1-1,TRBV27,CASSPMRPGDTEAFF,TGTGCCAGCAGCCCAATGAGGCCCGGGGACACTGAAGCTTTCTTT
NA,TRBD1,TRBJ2-3,TRBV19,CASRGPRTGTPDTQYF,TGTGCCAGTAGGGGTCCGCGGACAGGGACCCCAGATACGCAGTATTTT
NA,NA,TRBJ2-1,TRBV28,CASRPNWGGHNEQFF,TGTGCCAGCAGGCCAAACTGGGGGGGCCACAATGAGCAGTTCTTC
NA,NA,TRBJ1-1,TRBV13,CASSSARGGHTEAFF,TGTGCCAGCAGCTCCGCCCGTGGAGGCCACACTGAAGCTTTCTTT
once,NA,TRBJ1-1,TRBV30,CAWIESSNTEAFF,TGTGCCTGGATTGAGTCCTCGAACACTGAAGCTTTCTTT
NA,TRBD1,TRBJ1-2,TRBV5-1,CASSLPGGRGYTF,TGCGCCAGCAGCTTGCCAGGGGGCCGTGGCTACACCTTC
once,NA,TRBJ2-7,TRBV6-1,CASSERRGGTAYEQYF,TGTGCCAGCAGTGAACGGCGTGGGGGGACTGCCTACGAGCAGTACTTC
NA,NA,TRBJ1-1,TRBV3-1/TRBV3-2,CASSQAQANTEAFF,TGTGCCAGCAGCCAAGCCCAGGCGAACACTGAAGCTTTCTTT
few,NA,TRBJ1-3,TRBV19,CASSLAGNTIYF,TGTGCCAGTAGTTTGGCGGGGAACACCATATATTTT
NA,TRBD1,TRBJ2-1,TRBV7-9,CASSPGQGAGEQFF,TGTGCCAGCAGCCCAGGACAGGGGGCAGGTGAGCAGTTCTTC